The rows below give T cell receptor beta chains drawn from one sample of a study of T cell responses to AZD1222 COVID-19 vaccine. Profiled with immunoSEQ multiplex PCR; TCRdb holds only in-frame clones, not every one. The table lists about 120,000 clones, 91% of them singletons. This sample comprised peripheral blood, obtained on day 0 of AZD1222 vaccination. The receptors stem from an adult in good health. Each CDR3 is given with its conserved first and last residue. D genes are given only for firm matches. Clone size appears in some rows only: once, few, many, or a class for an expanded clone.

CDR3aa	CDR3nt	v_gene	abundance	d_gene	j_gene	len
CASSTQGGMNTEAFF	TGCGCCAGCAGCACACAGGGCGGTATGAACACTGAAGCTTTCTTT	TRBV5-1	NA	NA	TRBJ1-1	15
CASSSDGNYGYTF	TGTGCCAGCAGCAGTGACGGCAACTATGGCTACACCTTC	TRBV5-5	NA	NA	TRBJ1-2	13
CASSPSGTGELFF	TGTGCCAGCAGCCCGTCCGGGACCGGGGAGCTGTTTTTT	TRBV11-2	NA	NA	TRBJ2-2	13
CASSQSSGTNEKLFF	TGTGCCAGCAGCCAATCTTCTGGTACTAATGAAAAACTGTTTTTT	TRBV3-1/TRBV3-2	NA	NA	TRBJ1-4	15
CASSFAAGEGGELFF	TGTGCCAGCAGCTTCGCGGCAGGGGAAGGCGGGGAGCTGTTTTTT	TRBV11-2	NA	NA	TRBJ2-2	15
CASSEAPGNTIYF	TGTGCCAGCAGTGAAGCGCCGGGAAACACCATATATTTT	TRBV2	NA	NA	TRBJ1-3	13
CSASPRGGGTQPQHF	TGCAGTGCTAGTCCTAGGGGCGGGGGAACTCAGCCCCAGCATTTT	TRBV20-1	NA	NA	TRBJ1-5	15
CASSYSLRETEAFF	TGTGCCAGCAGTTACTCGCTTAGGGAAACTGAAGCTTTCTTT	TRBV6-5	NA	NA	TRBJ1-1	14
CASGQGSLPQHF	TGTGCCAGCGGCCAGGGCTCCCTGCCCCAGCATTTT	TRBV6-6	NA	NA	TRBJ1-5	12
CASSQGGQGPWLNTGELFF	TGTGCCAGCAGCCAAGGGGGGCAGGGGCCATGGCTAAACACCGGGGAGCTGTTTTTT	TRBV14	once	NA	TRBJ2-2	19
CASSQGPSNQPQHF	TGTGCCAGTTCCCAGGGGCCCAGCAATCAGCCCCAGCATTTT	TRBV19	NA	NA	TRBJ1-5	14
CASSFIGQGVTGELFF	TGTGCCAGCAGCTTTATCGGACAGGGTGTCACCGGGGAGCTGTTTTTT	TRBV11-2	NA	TRBD1	TRBJ2-2	16
CASSPKGNTEAFF	TGTGCCAGCAGTCCTAAGGGGAACACTGAAGCTTTCTTT	TRBV7-9	NA	NA	TRBJ1-1	13
CASSPRPGADGYTF	TGTGCCAGCAGCCCACGGCCGGGGGCAGATGGCTACACCTTC	TRBV7-3	once	NA	TRBJ1-2	14
CAWRVTDYGYTF	TGTGCCTGGAGGGTGACAGACTATGGCTACACCTTC	TRBV30	few	NA	TRBJ1-2	12
CASSFSHRDTYEQYF	TGTGCCAGCAGTTTTTCGCACAGAGATACCTACGAGCAGTACTTC	TRBV28	NA	NA	TRBJ2-7	15
CASSIGGTGTGAFF	TGTGCCAGTAGTATAGGGGGTACAGGGACGGGAGCTTTCTTT	TRBV19	once	NA	TRBJ1-1	14
CSVEGSSYEQYF	TGCAGCGTTGAAGGAAGCAGCTACGAGCAGTACTTC	TRBV29-1	NA	NA	TRBJ2-7	12
CASSLGGPNTEAFF	TGTGCCAGCAGCTTAGGGGGGCCAAACACTGAAGCTTTCTTT	TRBV7-3	NA	NA	TRBJ1-1	14
CASRLSLNNEQFF	TGTGCCAGCAGGTTAAGCTTAAACAATGAGCAGTTCTTC	TRBV6-5	once	NA	TRBJ2-1	13
CARSQTVNTEAFF	TGTGCCAGATCACAGACAGTTAACACTGAAGCTTTCTTT	TRBV7-2	NA	NA	TRBJ1-1	13
CAILKRGQDSGTSTYEQYF	TGTGCCATCCTCAAGAGGGGGCAGGATAGCGGGACTTCGACCTACGAGCAGTACTTC	TRBV10-3	NA	NA	TRBJ2-7	19
CASSLTDRVETQYF	TGTGCCAGCAGTTTAACAGACAGGGTTGAGACCCAGTACTTC	TRBV28	NA	TRBD1	TRBJ2-5	14
CASRKSGVGYGYTF	TGTGCCAGCAGAAAGAGCGGGGTAGGGTATGGCTACACCTTC	TRBV27	NA	NA	TRBJ1-2	14
CASSLAGRINYGYTF	TGTGCCAGCAGCTTAGCCGGGCGGATTAACTATGGCTACACCTTC	TRBV7-9	NA	NA	TRBJ1-2	15
CASSRLAGNEQFF	TGCGCCAGCTCCCGACTAGCAGGCAATGAGCAGTTCTTC	TRBV10-1	NA	TRBD2	TRBJ2-1	13
CASSPGQTLNQPQHF	TGTGCCAGCAGCCCCGGACAGACCCTCAATCAGCCCCAGCATTTT	TRBV5-8	NA	NA	TRBJ1-5	15
CSASSHRGRGYTF	TGCAGTGCAAGTTCCCACAGGGGCCGGGGCTACACCTTC	TRBV20-1	NA	TRBD1	TRBJ1-2	13
CASTSQIGRGYGYTF	TGTGCCAGCACCTCCCAAATCGGACGGGGATATGGCTACACCTTC	TRBV6-5	once	NA	TRBJ1-2	15
CASSLTANTEAFF	TGCGCCAGCAGCTTGACGGCCAACACTGAAGCTTTCTTT	TRBV5-1	few	NA	TRBJ1-1	13